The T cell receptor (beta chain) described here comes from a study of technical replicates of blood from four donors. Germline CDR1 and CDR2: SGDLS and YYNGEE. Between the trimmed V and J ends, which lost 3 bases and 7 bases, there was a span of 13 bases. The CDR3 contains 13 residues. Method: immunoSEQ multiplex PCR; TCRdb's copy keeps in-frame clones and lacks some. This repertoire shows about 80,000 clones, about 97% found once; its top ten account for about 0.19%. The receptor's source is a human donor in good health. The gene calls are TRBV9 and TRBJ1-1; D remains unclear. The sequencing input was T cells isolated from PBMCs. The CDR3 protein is CASSGGQRNEAFF. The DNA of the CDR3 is TGTGCCAGCAGCGGAGGCCAGAGGAATGAAGCTTTCTTT.